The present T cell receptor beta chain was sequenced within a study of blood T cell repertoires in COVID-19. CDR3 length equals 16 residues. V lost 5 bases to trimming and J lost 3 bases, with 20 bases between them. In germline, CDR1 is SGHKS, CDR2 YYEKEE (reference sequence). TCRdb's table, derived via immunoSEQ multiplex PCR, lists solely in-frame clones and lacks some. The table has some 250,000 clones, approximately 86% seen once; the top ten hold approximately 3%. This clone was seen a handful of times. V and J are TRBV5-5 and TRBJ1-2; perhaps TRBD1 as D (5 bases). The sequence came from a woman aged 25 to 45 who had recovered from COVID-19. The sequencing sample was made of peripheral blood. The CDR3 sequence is CASRIRDSGEYYGYTF. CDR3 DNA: TGTGCCAGCAGGATACGGGACTCCGGAGAGTACTATGGCTACACCTTC.